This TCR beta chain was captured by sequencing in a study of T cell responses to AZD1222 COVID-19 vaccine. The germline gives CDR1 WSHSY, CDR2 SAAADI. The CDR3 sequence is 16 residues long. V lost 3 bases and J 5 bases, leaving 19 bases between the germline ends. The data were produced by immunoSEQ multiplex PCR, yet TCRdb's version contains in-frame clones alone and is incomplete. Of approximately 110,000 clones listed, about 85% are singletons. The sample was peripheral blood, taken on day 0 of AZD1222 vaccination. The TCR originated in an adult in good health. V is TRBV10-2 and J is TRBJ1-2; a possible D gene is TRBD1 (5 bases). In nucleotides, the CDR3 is TGCGCCAGCAGTGATACGTCGGGGCCCCGGGGATATGGCTACACCTTC. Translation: CASSDTSGPRGYGYTF.